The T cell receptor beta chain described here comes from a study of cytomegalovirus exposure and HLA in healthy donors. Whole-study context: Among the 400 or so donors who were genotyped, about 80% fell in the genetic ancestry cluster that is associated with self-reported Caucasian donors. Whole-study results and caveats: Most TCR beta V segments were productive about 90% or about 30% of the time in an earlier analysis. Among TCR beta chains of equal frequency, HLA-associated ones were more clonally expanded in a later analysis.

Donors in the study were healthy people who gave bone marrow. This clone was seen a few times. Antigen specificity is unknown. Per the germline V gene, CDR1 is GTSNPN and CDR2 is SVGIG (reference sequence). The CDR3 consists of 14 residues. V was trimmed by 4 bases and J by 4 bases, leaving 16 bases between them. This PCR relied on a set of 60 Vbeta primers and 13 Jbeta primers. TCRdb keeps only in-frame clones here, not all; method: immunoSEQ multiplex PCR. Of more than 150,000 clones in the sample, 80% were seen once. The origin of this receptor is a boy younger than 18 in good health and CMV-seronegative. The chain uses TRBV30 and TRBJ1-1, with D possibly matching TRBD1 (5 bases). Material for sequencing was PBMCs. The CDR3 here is CAWKEGPGGTEAFF. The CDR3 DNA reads TGTGCCTGGAAAGAGGGACCCGGGGGCACTGAAGCTTTCTTT.